Listed below are T cell receptor beta chains from one sample, sequenced in a study of blood T cell repertoires in COVID-19. Repertoires were generated with immunoSEQ multiplex PCR, while TCRdb's copy carries only in-frame clones and drops some. The table includes 250,000 to 350,000 clones, 75% to 90% detected once. Sequencing was carried out using peripheral blood. These receptor sequences come from a woman aged 55 to 70 with acute or convalescent COVID-19. Both conserved end residues are trimmed from each CDR3. A D gene is named only where the DNA matches it firmly. Size is stated for part of the rows, as once, few or many counts, or as a class when the clone is expanded.

CDR3: ASSRDTLNTEAF
V: TRBV5-6
D: .
size: .
length: 12

CDR3: ASSPSTGTDTQY
V: TRBV7-2
D: .
size: once
length: 12

CDR3: ASSYGDFNYGYT
V: TRBV6-2/TRBV6-3
D: .
size: .
length: 12

CDR3: ASSVAGVPYEQY
V: TRBV9
D: .
size: .
length: 12

CDR3: ASSPTGGQPQH
V: TRBV3-1/TRBV3-2
D: .
size: few
length: 11

CDR3: ASSLGTGGGGTEAF
V: TRBV5-4
D: .
size: .
length: 14

CDR3: ASSQQPGDIGSGYT
V: TRBV4-3
D: .
size: .
length: 14

CDR3: ATGDDTEAF
V: TRBV27
D: .
size: once
length: 9

CDR3: ASSFLRQLRTDTQY
V: TRBV27
D: .
size: .
length: 14

CDR3: ASSLAGKHGYT
V: TRBV5-4
D: .
size: .
length: 11

CDR3: ASSYYGGSSTGELF
V: TRBV6-6
D: TRBD2
size: .
length: 14

CDR3: ASSVEGLAINEQY
V: TRBV9
D: TRBD2
size: .
length: 13

CDR3: ASSLPREEDMNTEAF
V: TRBV7-3
D: .
size: .
length: 15

CDR3: ASSQYSTATYEQY
V: TRBV6-2/TRBV6-3
D: .
size: few
length: 13

CDR3: ASSPLAGGGEQF
V: TRBV5-1
D: TRBD2
size: .
length: 12

CDR3: ASRPIAGVYNEQF
V: TRBV27
D: TRBD2
size: .
length: 13

CDR3: ASSGTGGGETQY
V: TRBV27
D: TRBD1
size: .
length: 12

CDR3: ASSEVAGVGEQF
V: TRBV9
D: TRBD2
size: .
length: 12

CDR3: ASSLGVAGELF
V: TRBV5-8
D: .
size: .
length: 11

CDR3: ASSQEGQPQSQY
V: TRBV4-1
D: TRBD1
size: once
length: 12

CDR3: ASSVDGRADNEQF
V: TRBV9
D: TRBD2
size: .
length: 13

CDR3: ASSIQFPNYGYT
V: TRBV19
D: .
size: .
length: 12

CDR3: ASKRLGGTNTGELF
V: TRBV27
D: .
size: .
length: 14

CDR3: ASSIGIAGDSHTQY
V: TRBV19
D: TRBD2
size: once
length: 14

CDR3: ASSDRQGTNYGYT
V: TRBV6-1
D: TRBD1
size: .
length: 13

CDR3: ASSLTGNYGYT
V: TRBV28
D: .
size: .
length: 11

CDR3: ASRGTGGRNTEAF
V: TRBV2
D: TRBD1
size: .
length: 13

CDR3: ASSPDMAGTEAF
V: TRBV3-1/TRBV3-2
D: .
size: .
length: 12

CDR3: ASSPTYGYT
V: TRBV28
D: .
size: .
length: 9

CDR3: ASSLVGGPRGTGELF
V: TRBV7-2
D: .
size: .
length: 15

CDR3: AISLGLGMSDEQF
V: TRBV10-3
D: .
size: .
length: 13

CDR3: ASSPRTSGQETQY
V: TRBV7-9
D: TRBD2
size: .
length: 13

CDR3: ASSHGLAADTQY
V: TRBV4-2
D: TRBD2
size: .
length: 12

CDR3: ASSLGGLGEQY
V: TRBV7-2
D: .
size: .
length: 11

CDR3: ASSPGVSQPQH
V: TRBV7-2
D: .
size: .
length: 11

CDR3: ASSWQTYEQY
V: TRBV7-9
D: .
size: .
length: 10

CDR3: ASSPRSSGRETQY
V: TRBV9
D: TRBD2
size: .
length: 13

CDR3: ATSVGRLLADNEQF
V: TRBV24-1
D: TRBD2
size: .
length: 14

CDR3: ASSLKGFYTEAF
V: TRBV18
D: .
size: .
length: 12

CDR3: ASSQEPLGAENIQY
V: TRBV4-3
D: .
size: once
length: 14

CDR3: ASSQDRQNTGELF
V: TRBV3-1/TRBV3-2
D: .
size: .
length: 13

CDR3: ASSGGQNYGYT
V: TRBV5-1
D: .
size: .
length: 11

CDR3: ASSSTGGNTEAF
V: TRBV6-2/TRBV6-3
D: TRBD1
size: .
length: 12

CDR3: ASRYRASGSYNEQF
V: TRBV28
D: TRBD2
size: .
length: 14

CDR3: ASSLPDRGNTEAF
V: TRBV28
D: TRBD1
size: .
length: 13

CDR3: ASSSQVSYEQY
V: TRBV7-9
D: .
size: .
length: 11

CDR3: ASSTRTSGSLYEQY
V: TRBV9
D: TRBD2
size: .
length: 14

CDR3: AIREGGADGNTIY
V: TRBV10-3
D: .
size: .
length: 13

CDR3: ATSREPDRYSGANVLT
V: TRBV15
D: TRBD1
size: .
length: 16

CDR3: ASSSQGGSVNSPLH
V: TRBV5-1
D: .
size: .
length: 14

CDR3: ASSQGEAGPYNEQF
V: TRBV4-3
D: TRBD2
size: .
length: 14

CDR3: ASSHRGPFGNTIY
V: TRBV3-1/TRBV3-2
D: TRBD1
size: .
length: 13

CDR3: ASSYSTGGASPLH
V: TRBV6-5
D: TRBD1
size: .
length: 13

CDR3: ASSQGQDRGYT
V: TRBV23-1
D: TRBD1
size: .
length: 11

CDR3: ASSEDRDGYT
V: TRBV28
D: TRBD1
size: .
length: 10

CDR3: ASSQGLATDTQY
V: TRBV9
D: TRBD2
size: .
length: 12

CDR3: ASSLKLDSEDTGELF
V: TRBV2
D: .
size: .
length: 15

CDR3: ASRTSGRAGLETQY
V: TRBV28
D: TRBD2
size: .
length: 14

CDR3: ASRLTGFVYEQY
V: TRBV5-1
D: .
size: .
length: 12

CDR3: ASSPHRENSPLH
V: TRBV3-1/TRBV3-2
D: .
size: .
length: 12